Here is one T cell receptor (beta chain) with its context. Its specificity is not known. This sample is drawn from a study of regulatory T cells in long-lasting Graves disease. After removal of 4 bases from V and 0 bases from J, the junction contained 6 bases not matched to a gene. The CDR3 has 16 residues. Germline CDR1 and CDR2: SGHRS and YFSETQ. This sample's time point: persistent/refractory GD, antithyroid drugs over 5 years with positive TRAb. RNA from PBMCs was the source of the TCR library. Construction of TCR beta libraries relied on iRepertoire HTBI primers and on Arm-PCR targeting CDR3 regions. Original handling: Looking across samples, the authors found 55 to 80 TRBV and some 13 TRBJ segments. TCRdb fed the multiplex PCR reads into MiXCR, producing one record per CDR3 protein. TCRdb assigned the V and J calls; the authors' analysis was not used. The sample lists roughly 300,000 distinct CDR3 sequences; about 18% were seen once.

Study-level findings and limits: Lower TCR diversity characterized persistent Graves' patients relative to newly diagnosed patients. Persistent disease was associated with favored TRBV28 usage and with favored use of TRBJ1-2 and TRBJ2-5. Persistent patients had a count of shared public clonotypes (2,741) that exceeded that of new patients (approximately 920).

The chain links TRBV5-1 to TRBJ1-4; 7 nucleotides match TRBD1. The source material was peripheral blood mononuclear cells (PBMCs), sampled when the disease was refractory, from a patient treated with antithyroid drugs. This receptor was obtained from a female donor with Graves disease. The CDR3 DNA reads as TGCGCCAGCAGCCAGACAGGGCGGACAACTAATGAAAAACTGTTTTTT. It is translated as CASSQTGRTTNEKLFF.